This T cell receptor (beta chain) was recovered during a study of blood T cells in healthy people across ages. From germline, CDR1 is DFQATT and CDR2 SNEGSKA (reference sequence). The ends lost 2 bases at V and 5 bases at J; junction bases unmatched: 3. The CDR3 length is 13 residues. Together with a sample-barcoded 5' primer, a J-beta primer mix was included in a second PCR lasting roughly 7 to 11 cycles. One entry per CDR3 protein, called by TCRdb with MiXCR from the 5' RACE reads. The sample consists of 550,000 to 600,000 distinct CDR3 sequences, about 45% of them appearing once. The receptor was derived from an elderly man in good health. This sequence joins TRBV20-1 and TRBJ2-1; 7 bases are a match to TRBD1. Sequenced sample: blood. This CDR3 is CSARRQGNNEQFF. The CDR3 DNA is TGCAGTGCTAGAAGACAGGGTAACAATGAGCAGTTCTTC.